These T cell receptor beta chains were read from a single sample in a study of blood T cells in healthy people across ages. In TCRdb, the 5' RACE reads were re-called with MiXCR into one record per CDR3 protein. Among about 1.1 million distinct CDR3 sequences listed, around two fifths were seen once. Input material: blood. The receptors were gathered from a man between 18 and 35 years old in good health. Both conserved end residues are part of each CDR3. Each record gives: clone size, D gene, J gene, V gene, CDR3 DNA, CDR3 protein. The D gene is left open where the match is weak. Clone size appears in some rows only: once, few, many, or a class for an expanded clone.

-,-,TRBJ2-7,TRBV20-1,TGCAGTGCCGGCGACAGTGACATGGCATACGAGCAGTACTTC,CSAGDSDMAYEQYF
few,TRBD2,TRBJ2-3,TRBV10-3,TGTGCCATCAGCCGGGGGGAGGGCACAGATACGCAGTATTTT,CAISRGEGTDTQYF
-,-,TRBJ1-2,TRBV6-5,TGTGCCAGCAGTTACTCACTTTTGCAGGCGACTAACTATGGCTACACCTTC,CASSYSLLQATNYGYTF
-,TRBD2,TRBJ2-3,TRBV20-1,TGCAGTGCTAGTCGCGGACTAGCGGGGGATCGGGCAGATACGCAGTATTTT,CSASRGLAGDRADTQYF
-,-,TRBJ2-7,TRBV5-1,TGCGCCAGCAGCTTTGAGGGGGTCTCCTACAATGAGCAGTACTTC,CASSFEGVSYNEQYF
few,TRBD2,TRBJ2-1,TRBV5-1,TGCGCCAGCAGCCATCAACCGGGACTAGGTACCTACAATGAGCAGTTCTTC,CASSHQPGLGTYNEQFF
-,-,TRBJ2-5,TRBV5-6,TGTGCCTTTGAGGAGCAGTACTTC,CAFEEQYF
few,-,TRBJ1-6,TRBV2,TGTGCCAGCAGTGAAGGACAACATAATTCACCCCTCCACTTT,CASSEGQHNSPLHF
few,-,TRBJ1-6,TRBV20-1,TGCAGTGCCACGGTTGACGCGTATAATTCACCACTCCACTTT,CSATVDAYNSPLHF
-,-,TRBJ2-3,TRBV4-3,TGCGCCAGCAGCCTCATGGGGGGGCGGGGCACAGATACGCAGTATTTT,CASSLMGGRGTDTQYF
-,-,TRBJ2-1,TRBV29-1,TGCAGCGTTGAGGGCCGACTAGTACAGAATGAGCGGTTCTTC,CSVEGRLVQNERFF
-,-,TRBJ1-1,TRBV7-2,TGTGCCAGCAGCTCACATGAGGAGAACACTGAAGCTTTCTTT,CASSSHEENTEAFF
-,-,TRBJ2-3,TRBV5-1,TGCGCCAGCAGCTTGGAACCCGAGACTAGCACAGATACGCAGTATTTT,CASSLEPETSTDTQYF
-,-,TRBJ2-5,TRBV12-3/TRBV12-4,TGTGCCAGCAAGGACGGTATGTCCTACAATGAGCAGTACTTC,CASKDGMSYNEQYF
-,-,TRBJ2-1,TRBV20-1,TGCAGTGCTAGTCCCCGGCATGAGCAGTTCTTC,CSASPRHEQFF
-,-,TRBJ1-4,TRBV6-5,TGTGCCAGCGGATCGACCGGGAAGAATGAAAAACTGTTTTTT,CASGSTGKNEKLFF
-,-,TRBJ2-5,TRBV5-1,TGCGCCAGCAGCTTGACCCGGGACAACCAAGAGACCCAGTACTTC,CASSLTRDNQETQYF
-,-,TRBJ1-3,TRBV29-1,TGCAGCCCACAGGACAGCCTCTCTGGAAACACCATATATTTT,CSPQDSLSGNTIYF
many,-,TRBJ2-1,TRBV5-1,TGCGCCAGCAGCTTGGGGGGATATGAGCAGTTCTTC,CASSLGGYEQFF
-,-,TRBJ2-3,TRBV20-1,TGCAGTGCTGCGACACGATACACAGATACGCAGTATTTT,CSAATRYTDTQYF
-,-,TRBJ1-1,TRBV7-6,TGTGCCAGCAGCTTAGAGGTGGAAGGGGGGGGAACTGAAGCTTTCTTT,CASSLEVEGGGTEAFF
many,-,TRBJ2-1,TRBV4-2,TGTGCCAGCAGCCAAGACGAGGGAGGTGAGCAGTTCTTC,CASSQDEGGEQFF
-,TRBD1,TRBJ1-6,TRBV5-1,TGCGCCAGCAGCCTGGAGGGACAGGATTCTTCACCCCTCCACTTT,CASSLEGQDSSPLHF
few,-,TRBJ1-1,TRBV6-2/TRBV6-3,TGTGCCAGCAGTTACGGGGGGGTTCCGAACACTGAAGCTTTCTTT,CASSYGGVPNTEAFF
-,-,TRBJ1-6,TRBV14,TGTGCCAGCAGCCAACGGGAATCCAATTCACCCCTCCACTTT,CASSQRESNSPLHF